Each of the 2 T cell receptor beta chains below was sequenced from the same sample in a study of CD8 T cells in Susac syndrome. An amount of RNA that ranged from roughly 0.5 to 1 ug was reverse transcribed with random hexamers. TCRdb re-derived calls from the immunoSEQ multiplex PCR reads in MiXCR, one entry per CDR3 protein. The table shows roughly 150,000 distinct CDR3 sequences, with roughly 96% occurring only once. Sequencing was performed on CD8+ T cells from PBMCs. These receptors all come from a human donor with multiple sclerosis.

The V gene is TRBV7-2, the J gene TRBJ2-1, with a weak D call TRBD1 (5 bases). The CDR3 extends over 14 amino acids. Per the germline V gene, CDR1 is SGHTA and CDR2 is FQGNSA. Trimming pared 5 bases from V and 1 base from J, leaving 9 bases between. DNA of the CDR3: TGTGCCAGCAGCGGGGCGGATTCCTACAATGAGCAGTTCTTC. It yields the protein CASSGADSYNEQFF.

The chain links TRBV20-1 to TRBJ1-6, with 7 positions matching TRBD1. Unmatched junction bases numbered 7, after V lost 5 bases and J lost 3 bases. The CDR3 consists of 15 residues. Germline V gives CDR1 DFQATT, CDR2 SNEGSKA (reference sequence). The CDR3 DNA reads TGCAGTGCTCCAAGACAGGGCGACTATAATTCACCCCTCCACTTT. Amino acid sequence: CSAPRQGDYNSPLHF.